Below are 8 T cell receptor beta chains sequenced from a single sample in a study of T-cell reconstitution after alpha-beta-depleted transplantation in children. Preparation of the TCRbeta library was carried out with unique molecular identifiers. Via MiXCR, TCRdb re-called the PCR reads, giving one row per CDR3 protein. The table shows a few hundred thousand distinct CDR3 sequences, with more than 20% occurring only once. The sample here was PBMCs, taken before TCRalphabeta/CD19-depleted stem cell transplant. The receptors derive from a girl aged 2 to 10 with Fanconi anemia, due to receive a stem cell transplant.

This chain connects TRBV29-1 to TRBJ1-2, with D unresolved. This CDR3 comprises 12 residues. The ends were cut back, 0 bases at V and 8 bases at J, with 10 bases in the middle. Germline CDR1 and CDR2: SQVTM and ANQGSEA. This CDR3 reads CSVEDSARGYTF. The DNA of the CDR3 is TGCAGCGTTGAAGACTCCGCGCGCGGCTACACCTTC.

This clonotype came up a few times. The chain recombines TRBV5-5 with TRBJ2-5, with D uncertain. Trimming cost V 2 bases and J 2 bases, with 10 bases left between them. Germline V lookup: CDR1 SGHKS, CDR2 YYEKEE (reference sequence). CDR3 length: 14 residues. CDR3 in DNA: TGTGCCAGCAGCTTTCTAGGACCTCAAGAGACCCAGTACTTC. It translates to CASSFLGPQETQYF.

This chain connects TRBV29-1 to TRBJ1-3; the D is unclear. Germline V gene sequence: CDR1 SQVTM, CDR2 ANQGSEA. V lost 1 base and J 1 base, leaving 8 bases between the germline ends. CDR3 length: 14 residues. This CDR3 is CSVEGSRSGNTIYF. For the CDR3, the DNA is TGCAGCGTTGAAGGGTCACGATCTGGAAACACCATATATTTT.

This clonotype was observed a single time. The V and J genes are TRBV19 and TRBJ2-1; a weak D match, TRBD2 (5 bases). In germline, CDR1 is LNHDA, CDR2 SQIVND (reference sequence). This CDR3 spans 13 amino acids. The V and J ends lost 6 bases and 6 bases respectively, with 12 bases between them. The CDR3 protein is CASRVRSGNEQFF. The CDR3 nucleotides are TGTGCCAGTAGGGTGAGGAGCGGCAATGAGCAGTTCTTC.

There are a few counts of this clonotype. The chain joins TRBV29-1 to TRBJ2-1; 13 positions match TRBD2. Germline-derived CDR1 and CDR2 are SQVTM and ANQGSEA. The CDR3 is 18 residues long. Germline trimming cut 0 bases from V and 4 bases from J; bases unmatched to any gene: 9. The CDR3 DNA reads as TGCAGCGTTGAAGATCTACTAGCGGGAGGGGAATGGTACAATGAGCAGTTCTTC. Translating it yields CSVEDLLAGGEWYNEQFF.

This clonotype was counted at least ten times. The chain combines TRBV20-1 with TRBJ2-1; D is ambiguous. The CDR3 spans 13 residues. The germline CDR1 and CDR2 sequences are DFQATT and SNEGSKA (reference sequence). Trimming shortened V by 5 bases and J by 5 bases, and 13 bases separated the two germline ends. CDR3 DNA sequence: TGCAGTGCTGCCGGGCCTTCCCACAATGAGCAGTTCTTC. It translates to CSAAGPSHNEQFF.

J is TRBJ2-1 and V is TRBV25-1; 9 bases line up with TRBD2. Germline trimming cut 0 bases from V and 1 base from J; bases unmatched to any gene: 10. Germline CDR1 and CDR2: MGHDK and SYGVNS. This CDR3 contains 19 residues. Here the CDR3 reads CASSEYFLPSGDSYNEQFF. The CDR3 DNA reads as TGTGCCAGCAGTGAATATTTCTTGCCTAGCGGGGATTCCTACAATGAGCAGTTCTTC.

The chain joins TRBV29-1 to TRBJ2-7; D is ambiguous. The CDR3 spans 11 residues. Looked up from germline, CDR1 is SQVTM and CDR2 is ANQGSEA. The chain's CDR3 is CAALGHGEQYF. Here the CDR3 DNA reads TGCGCAGCCTTGGGTCATGGAGAGCAGTACTTC.